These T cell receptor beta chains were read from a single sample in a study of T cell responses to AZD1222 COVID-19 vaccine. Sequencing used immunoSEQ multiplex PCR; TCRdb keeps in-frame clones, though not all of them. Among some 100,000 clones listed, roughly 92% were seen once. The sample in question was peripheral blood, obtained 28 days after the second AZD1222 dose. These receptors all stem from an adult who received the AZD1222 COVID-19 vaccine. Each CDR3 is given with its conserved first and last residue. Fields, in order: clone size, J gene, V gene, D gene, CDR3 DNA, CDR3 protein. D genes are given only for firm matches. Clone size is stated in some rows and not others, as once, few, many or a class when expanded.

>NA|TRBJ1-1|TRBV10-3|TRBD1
TGTGCCATCAGCGGCGGACAGGGCATCACTGAAGCTTTCTTT
CAISGGQGITEAFF
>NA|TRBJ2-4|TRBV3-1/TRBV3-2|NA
TGTGCCAGCAGCCAAGGGGATATCCGGGCCACAGGTCACATTCAGTACTTC
CASSQGDIRATGHIQYF
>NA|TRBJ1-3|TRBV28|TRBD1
TGTGCCACCGGCAGGACAGGGGGCACTGGAAACACCATATATTTT
CATGRTGGTGNTIYF
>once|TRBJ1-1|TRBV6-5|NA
TGTGCCAGCAGTTTTGCGGCCTTTATGAACACTGAAGCTTTCTTT
CASSFAAFMNTEAFF
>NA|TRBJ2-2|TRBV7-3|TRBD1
TGTGCCAGCAGCCCGGGGACAGATTTAACCGGGGAGCTGTTTTTT
CASSPGTDLTGELFF
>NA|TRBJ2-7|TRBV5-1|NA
TGCGCCAGCAGCTTGGGCCCGGTGGGTTACGAGCAGTACTTC
CASSLGPVGYEQYF
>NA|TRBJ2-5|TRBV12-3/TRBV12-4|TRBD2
TGTGCCAGCAGCTCCGGGACTACGGAGACCCAGTACTTC
CASSSGTTETQYF
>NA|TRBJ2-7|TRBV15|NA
TGTGCCACCAGCAGATCGGCCCGGGGGCAGTACGAGCAGTACTTC
CATSRSARGQYEQYF
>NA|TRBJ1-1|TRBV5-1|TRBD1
TGCGCCAGCAGGGGACAGGGATCTACTGAAGCTTTCTTT
CASRGQGSTEAFF
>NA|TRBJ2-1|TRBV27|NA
TGTGCCAGCAGTTTATTGGGTAACAATGAGCAGTTCTTC
CASSLLGNNEQFF
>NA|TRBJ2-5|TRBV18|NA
TGTGCCAGCTCACCCCTTCCCCTAGAGACCCAGTACTTC
CASSPLPLETQYF
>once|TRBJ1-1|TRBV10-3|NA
TGTGCCATCAGTGAGTCTATTACGGGTCGGCGGAGCACTGAAGCTTTCTTT
CAISESITGRRSTEAFF
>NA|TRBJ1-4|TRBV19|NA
TGTGCCAGTAGCAGGCAAGCTGCAACTAATGAAAAACTGTTTTTT
CASSRQAATNEKLFF
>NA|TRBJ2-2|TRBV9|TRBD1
TGTGCCAGCAGCGATGGGACAGGGATTAACACCGGGGAGCTGTTTTTT
CASSDGTGINTGELFF
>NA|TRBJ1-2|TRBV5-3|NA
TGTGCCAGAAGCTTGGTAGGGGTTAAGGACTATGGCTACACCTTC
CARSLVGVKDYGYTF
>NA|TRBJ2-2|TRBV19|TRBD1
TGTGCCAGTACTAACGACAGGGGGCGGATCACCGGGGAGCTGTTTTTT
CASTNDRGRITGELFF
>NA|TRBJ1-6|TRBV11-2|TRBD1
TGTGCCAGCAGTGCGGGACAGCTGATCTATAATTCACCCCTCCACTTT
CASSAGQLIYNSPLHF
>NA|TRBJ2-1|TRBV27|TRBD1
TGTGCCAGCAGCCAGGGGGCTGGAAATGAGCAGTTCTTC
CASSQGAGNEQFF
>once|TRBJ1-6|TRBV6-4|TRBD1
TGTGCCAGCAGTTCGAACGACAGGGGTAATTCACCCCTCCACTTT
CASSSNDRGNSPLHF
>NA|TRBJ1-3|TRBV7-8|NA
TGTGCCAGCAGCTTAGGACGCGGGAACACCATATATTTT
CASSLGRGNTIYF